This T cell receptor (beta chain) originates from a study of blood T cell repertoires in COVID-19 (dated by TCRdb to about 2020). Regarding the research as a whole: Collaborator samples came from the United States, Italy and Spain and covered acute and convalescent phases of COVID-19. Where available, HLA class I and class II types were taken from metadata supplied by the sample provider and were not determined by assay-based typing. Subjects who had been exposed to COVID-19, were actively infected with it, or had recovered from it provided the deeply sampled blood TCRbeta repertoires that made up the dataset. The repertoires were released in a freely available public database meant as a resource for research on the immune response to SARS-CoV-2. The samples were drawn from the first 160 participants of the ongoing ImmuneRACE study and from 1,200 or so subjects provided by 6 global collaborators. The material from the prospective study consisted of cDNA or gDNA derived from T cells, B-cell-depleted T cells, or PBMCs. Sample metadata almost always included a de-identified subject ID, COVID-19 status, age in years and sex.

A note on this clone: Which antigen it targets is not known. Per-base quality was not reported, and no clone a single base away is much larger than it.

Participants in the prospective study were enrolled through a virtual design, were aged 18 to 89 years, and lived in roughly 24 United States geographic areas. In the prospective study, cohorts were assigned on the basis of participant-reported clinical history obtained from a screening survey and a study questionnaire. For ImmuneRACE Cohort 3, a participant was defined as recovered based on two consecutive negative NP/OP PCR tests, clearance by a healthcare professional, or resolution of symptoms. Each participant in the prospective study had whole blood, serum and a nasopharyngeal or oropharyngeal swab collected by mobile phlebotomists. Over a roughly 2-month period, participants in the prospective study had the option of providing additional blood draws and questionnaires. Before DNA extraction, blood samples from the prospective study were shipped at room temperature or frozen. General conclusions and limits of the study: The quantity of clinical and demographic metadata differed by source and by participant and was supplied without curation.

At the junction V is shortened by 3 bases and J by 0 bases; bases outside the gene matches: 7. Per the germline V gene, KGHSH is the CDR1 and LQKENI is the CDR2. The CDR3, cysteine through phenylalanine, is 17 amino acids long. Of the read, only the CDR3 DNA is kept; its 51 bases are in frame from base 1. TCRbeta CDR3 regions were amplified from genomic DNA by means of the immunoSEQ Assay, a bias-controlled multiplex PCR. The study's own analysis went as follows. Within the assay, amplification of reference gene primers was used to estimate how many nucleated cells each sample contained. To quantify the absolute abundance of each unique TCRbeta CDR3 rearrangement, sequence reads were collapsed and filtered. For each sample, productive Simpson clonality was calculated by taking the square root of Simpson's diversity index across productive rearrangements. TCRdb took this table from immuneACCESS and kept in-frame rearrangements with V and J called. Such tables lack part of the clones; where checked against another copy, unresolved V genes explain under half of the gap, and the rest is unexplained. V and J calls and clone size are copied from that table; D and trimming were computed from the DNA. For this sample there are 150,000 to 200,000 clones; roughly 84% appear just once. The leading ten clones occupy approximately 7.7% of the sample.

The V and J segments used are TRBV18 and TRBJ2-1, with TRBD2 identical over 8 junction bases. The receptor was isolated from a woman aged 50 to 60 who had recovered from COVID-19. Sequencing used PBMCs or T cells enriched from blood (not recorded which). The CDR3: CASSPAGGGSSYNEQFF. Here is the DNA: TGTGCCAGCTCACCGGCCGGCGGGGGGAGCTCCTACAATGAGCAGTTCTTC.